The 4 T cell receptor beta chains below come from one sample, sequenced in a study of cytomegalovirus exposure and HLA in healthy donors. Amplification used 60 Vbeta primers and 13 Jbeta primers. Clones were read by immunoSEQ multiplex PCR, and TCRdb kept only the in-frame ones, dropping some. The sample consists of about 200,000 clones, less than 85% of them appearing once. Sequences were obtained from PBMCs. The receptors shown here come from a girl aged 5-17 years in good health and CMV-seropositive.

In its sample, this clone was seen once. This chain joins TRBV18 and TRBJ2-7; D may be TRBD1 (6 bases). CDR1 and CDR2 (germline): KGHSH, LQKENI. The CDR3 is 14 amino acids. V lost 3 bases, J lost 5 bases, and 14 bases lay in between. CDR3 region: CASSPLRGKDEQYF. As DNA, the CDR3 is TGTGCCAGCTCACCGCTCAGGGGAAAAGACGAGCAGTACTTC.

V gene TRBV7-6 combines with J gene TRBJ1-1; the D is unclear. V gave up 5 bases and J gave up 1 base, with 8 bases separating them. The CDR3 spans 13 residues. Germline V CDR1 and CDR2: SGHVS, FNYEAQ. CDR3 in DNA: TGTGCCAGCAGCCGAGAGGAGAACACTGAAGCTTTCTTT. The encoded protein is CASSREENTEAFF.

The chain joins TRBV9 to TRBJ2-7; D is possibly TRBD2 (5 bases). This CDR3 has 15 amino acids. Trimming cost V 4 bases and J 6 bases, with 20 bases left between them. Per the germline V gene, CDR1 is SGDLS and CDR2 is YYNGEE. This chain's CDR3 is CASSPVGGRVGEQYF. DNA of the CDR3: TGTGCCAGCAGCCCGGTTGGTGGGCGGGTGGGCGAGCAGTACTTC.

CDR3 sequence reads: CATRLQEEYGYTF. As DNA, the CDR3 is TGTGCCACCCGCCTTCAGGAGGAGTATGGCTACACCTTC. This chain links TRBV4-2 with TRBJ1-2; D is undetermined. The CDR3 sequence is 13 residues long. V lost 10 bases and J 5 bases, leaving 17 bases between the germline ends. Germline V lookup: CDR1 LGHNA, CDR2 YNFKEQ.